The 21 T cell receptor beta chains below come from one sample, sequenced in a study of technical replicates of blood from a few donors. Clones were read by immunoSEQ multiplex PCR, and TCRdb kept only the in-frame ones, dropping some. The table shows nearly 80,000 clones, with 85% to 95% occurring only once. Sequencing was done on a sample of T cells isolated from PBMCs. The receptor set was obtained from a human donor in good health.

This chain uses TRBV6-5 with TRBJ2-1, with 12 bases lining up with TRBD2. In germline, CDR1 is MNHEY, CDR2 SVGAGI. Trimming took 10 bases from V and 10 from J; bases not matched to a gene: 14. This CDR3 spans 15 amino acids. The CDR3 is CAIASLAGGSLEQFF. Here the CDR3 DNA reads TGTGCCATCGCGAGCCTAGCGGGAGGGTCCTTGGAGCAGTTCTTC.

The rearrangement links TRBV19 to TRBJ2-7; D might be TRBD1 (6 bases). Germline V gene lookup returns CDR1 LNHDA and CDR2 SQIVND (reference sequence). The CDR3 contains 14 residues. V shed 5 bases and J shed 1 base, with 12 bases lying between them. CDR3 DNA sequence: TGTGCCAGTAGTCTCGGCAGGGGTTCCTACGAGCAGTACTTC. Amino acid sequence: CASSLGRGSYEQYF.

The rearrangement links TRBV28 to TRBJ1-4; a weak D match, TRBD1 (5 bases). The CDR3 covers 14 residues. Germline CDR1 is MDHEN and CDR2 is SYDVKM. Trimming shortened V by 8 bases and J by 2 bases, and 12 bases separated the two germline ends. CDR3 loop: CASSRGPTNEKLFF. DNA for the CDR3: TGTGCCAGCTCAAGGGGCCCCACTAATGAAAAACTGTTTTTT.

The chain joins TRBV2 to TRBJ1-2; 10 bases map to TRBD1. CDR3 size: 17 residues. With V trimmed by 6 bases and J by 6 bases, 16 bases remained unmatched. Germline-derived CDR1 and CDR2 are SNHLY and FYNNEI. The CDR3 DNA is TGTGCCAGCAGGAACCCGGGACAGGGGAACGGGTTGCATGGCTACACCTTC. Its translation: CASRNPGQGNGLHGYTF.

The rearrangement joins TRBV4-1 to TRBJ2-7; no definite D call. Germline CDR1 reads MGHRA; CDR2 reads YSYEKL. V was clipped by 1 base and J by 5 bases, with 12 bases between them. CDR3 length: 14 residues. This chain's CDR3 is CASSQGLRSHEQYF. The DNA for the CDR3 is TGCGCCAGCAGCCAAGGTCTGCGGTCCCACGAGCAGTACTTC.

The CDR3 region has the DNA TGTGCCAGCAGGGAGACAGGCTCCTACGAGCAGTACTTC. Encoded protein: CASRETGSYEQYF. The gene calls are TRBV11-2 and TRBJ2-7, with a possible D match to TRBD1 (6 bases). Trimming stripped 6 bases from V and 0 bases from J, with 9 bases between. The CDR3 sequence is 13 residues long. Looked up from germline, CDR1 is SGHAT and CDR2 is FQNNGV. Full variable domain (missing parts from reference TRBV11-2 and TRBJ2-7): EAGVAQSPRYKIIEKRQSVAFWCNPISGHATLYWYQQILGQGPKLLIQFQNNGVVDDSQLPKDRFSAERLKGVDSTLKIQPAKLEDSAVYLCASRETGSYEQYFGPGTRLTVT.

This chain uses TRBV6-1 with TRBJ1-5, with no clear D. CDR3 length: 15 amino acids. Germline V lookup: CDR1 MNHNS, CDR2 SASEGT. Trimming removed 5 bases from V and 0 bases from J, with 11 bases in between. CDR3 sequence: CASSLAPNSNQPQHF. The CDR3 DNA sequence: TGTGCCAGCAGTCTCGCCCCTAATAGCAATCAGCCCCAGCATTTT.

The sample holds one count of this clone. The V gene is TRBV7-9, the J gene TRBJ1-1; no clear D. The germline V gene encodes CDR1 SEHNR and CDR2 FQNEAQ (reference sequence). The CDR3 runs to 13 residues. V was trimmed by 5 bases and J by 7 bases, leaving 14 bases between them. The CDR3 sequence is CASSPQVLLEAFF. In DNA, the CDR3 is TGTGCCAGCAGCCCCCAGGTCCTCCTTGAAGCTTTCTTT.

The rearrangement joins TRBV9 to TRBJ1-1; 7 bases line up with TRBD1. CDR3 length: 15 residues. Trimming removed 4 bases from V and 4 bases from J; junction bases left unmatched: 10. Germline V gene data show CDR1 as SGDLS and CDR2 as YYNGEE. The CDR3 nucleotides read TGTGCCAGCAGCCCCGGGACAGTGGAAGGCACTGAAGCTTTCTTT. Its translation is CASSPGTVEGTEAFF. The full variable domain, in which reference TRBV9 and TRBJ1-1 provide the parts outside the CDR3, is DSGVTQTPKHLITATGQRVTLRCSPRSGDLSVYWYQQSLDQGLQFLIQYYNGEERAKGNILERFSAQQFPDLHSELNLSSLELGDSALYFCASSPGTVEGTEAFFGQGTRLTVV.

The chain is built from TRBV4-2 and TRBJ2-1; no clear D gene. Germline CDR1 LGHNA, CDR2 YNFKEQ. Trimming took off 0 bases at V and 7 bases at J, with 4 bases between the two ends. The CDR3 consists of 12 residues. The CDR3 here is CASSQDLNEQFF. The CDR3 region has the DNA TGTGCCAGCAGCCAAGATCTTAATGAGCAGTTCTTC.

The chain links TRBV4-1 to TRBJ2-5, with a weak D call TRBD1 (5 bases). The CDR3 loop spans 13 amino acids. Germline assignment: CDR1 MGHRA and CDR2 YSYEKL. The V end was cut by 3 bases, the J end by 5 bases, with 10 bases between. The CDR3 DNA reads TGCGCCAGCAGCCACAGGGTGGAGGAGACCCAGTACTTC. Protein sequence: CASSHRVEETQYF.

The rearrangement joins TRBV28 to TRBJ2-4; TRBD1 matches at 7 bases. CDR1 and CDR2 (germline): MDHEN, SYDVKM. V shed 4 bases, J shed 0 bases, and the junction held 6 bases outside the gene matches. The CDR3 runs to 16 residues. The CDR3, as DNA: TGTGCCAGCAGTTCTGGGACAGCTCTAGCCAAAAACATTCAGTACTTC. Its translation: CASSSGTALAKNIQYF.

The rearrangement joins TRBV27 to TRBJ2-7; D is possibly TRBD1 (5 bases). Germline CDR1 MNHEY, CDR2 SMNVEV (reference sequence). The V and J ends lost 4 bases and 5 bases respectively, with 12 bases between them. The CDR3 totals 13 residues. CDR3 loop: CASSYAWGNEQYF. The CDR3 nucleotides are TGTGCCAGCAGTTATGCGTGGGGCAACGAGCAGTACTTC.

The chain joins TRBV2 to TRBJ2-1, with 8 bases that match TRBD2. Germline V gene lookup returns CDR1 SNHLY and CDR2 FYNNEI. CDR3 length equals 15 residues. The V and J ends lost 3 bases and 6 bases, in that order; junction bases with no gene match: 7. CDR3 coding DNA: TGTGCCAGCAGTGAGTCGAGCGGGAGTGGCAATGAGCAGTTCTTC. Protein product: CASSESSGSGNEQFF.

J is TRBJ1-1 and V is TRBV5-1; D remains unclear. Germline V gives CDR1 SGHRS, CDR2 YFSETQ. V gave up 0 bases and J gave up 10 bases, with 13 bases separating them. The CDR3 runs 13 residues. The CDR3 spells CASSLAEGAIAFF. The CDR3 coding sequence is TGCGCCAGCAGCTTGGCCGAGGGCGCCATAGCTTTCTTT. Full variable domain (missing parts from reference TRBV5-1 and TRBJ1-1): KAGVTQTPRYLIKTRGQQVTLSCSPISGHRSVSWYQQTPGQGLQFLFEYFSETQRNKGNFPGRFSGRQFSNSRSEMNVSTLELGDSALYLCASSLAEGAIAFFGQGTRLTVV.

This chain links TRBV2 with TRBJ2-3; 9 bases match TRBD2. The J segment lost 0 bases and the V segment lost 7 bases, leaving 5 bases of the junction unmatched. CDR3 length: 15 amino acids. Germline V lookup: CDR1 SNHLY, CDR2 FYNNEI. The CDR3 DNA reads TGTGCCAGCAATCCTAGCGGGATAAGCACAGATACGCAGTATTTT. Translating it yields CASNPSGISTDTQYF.

CDR3 sequence: CASSVYSGSLDEQYF. The DNA for the CDR3 is TGTGCCAGCAGTGTCTATAGCGGGAGTCTCGACGAGCAGTACTTC. This chain joins TRBV9 and TRBJ2-7; 9 bases match TRBD2. Germline-derived CDR1 and CDR2 are SGDLS and YYNGEE. The CDR3 covers 15 residues. Losses at the gene ends were 5 bases for V and 5 bases for J; bases not matched to a gene: 11.

This clone has a single count. The chain carries TRBV2 and TRBJ2-1; 9 nucleotides match TRBD2. This CDR3 contains 11 residues. Per the germline V gene, CDR1 is SNHLY and CDR2 is FYNNEI. The V segment lost 8 bases and the J segment 13 bases; nucleotides outside the gene matches: 6. CDR3 protein: CASEIAGDQFF. The CDR3 DNA is TGTGCCAGCGAGATAGCGGGAGATCAGTTCTTC. Full variable domain (outside the CDR3, taken from reference TRBV2 and TRBJ2-1): EPEVTQTPSHQVTQMGQEVILRCVPISNHLYFYWYRQILGQKVEFLVSFYNNEISEKSEIFDDQFSVERPDGSNFTLKIRSTKLEDSAMYFCASEIAGDQFFGPGTRLTVL.

The chain uses TRBV13 and TRBJ1-4; D unresolved. This CDR3 comprises 14 residues. From germline, CDR1 is PRHDT and CDR2 FYEKMQ (reference sequence). The V end was cut by 2 bases, the J end by 4 bases, with 8 bases between. The DNA of the CDR3 is TGTGCCAGCAGCTTATCCAGAAGTAATGAAAAACTGTTTTTT. Protein sequence: CASSLSRSNEKLFF.

The chain couples TRBV5-6 to TRBJ2-1; 8 bases are shared with TRBD2. The CDR3 length is 15 residues. Germline lookup yields CDR1 SGHDT and CDR2 YYEEEE. J lost 8 bases, V lost 4 bases, and 11 bases had no gene match. CDR3 in amino acids: CASSATGTSFYEQFF. The CDR3 DNA reads as TGTGCCAGCAGCGCCACCGGGACTAGTTTTTATGAGCAGTTCTTC.

The chain couples TRBV7-9 to TRBJ1-1; 8 bases fit TRBD1. The germline V gene has CDR1 SEHNR and CDR2 FQNEAQ (reference sequence). Germline trimming cut 4 bases from V and 5 bases from J; bases unmatched to any gene: 12. The CDR3 spans 16 residues. CDR3 protein: CASSSQSGQGRTEAFF. The CDR3 DNA reads as TGTGCCAGCAGCTCCCAATCTGGACAGGGTCGTACTGAAGCTTTCTTT.